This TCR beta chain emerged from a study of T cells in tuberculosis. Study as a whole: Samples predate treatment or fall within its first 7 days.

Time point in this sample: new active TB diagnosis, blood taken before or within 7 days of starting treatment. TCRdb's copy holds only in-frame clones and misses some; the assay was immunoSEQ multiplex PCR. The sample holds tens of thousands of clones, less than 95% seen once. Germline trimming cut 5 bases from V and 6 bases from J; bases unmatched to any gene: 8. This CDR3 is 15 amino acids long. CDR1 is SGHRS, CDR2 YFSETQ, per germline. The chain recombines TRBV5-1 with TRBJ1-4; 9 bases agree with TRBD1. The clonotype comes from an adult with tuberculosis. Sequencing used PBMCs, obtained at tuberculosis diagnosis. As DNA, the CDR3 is TGCGCCAGCAGTCATGACGGGACAGGGTATGAAAAACTGTTTTTT. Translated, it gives CASSHDGTGYEKLFF. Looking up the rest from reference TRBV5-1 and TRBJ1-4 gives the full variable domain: KAGVTQTPRYLIKTRGQQVTLSCSPISGHRSVSWYQQTPGQGLQFLFEYFSETQRNKGNFPGRFSGRQFSNSRSEMNVSTLELGDSALYLCASSHDGTGYEKLFFGSGTQLSVL.